A single TCR beta chain is shown here with its context. What it binds is not known. The entry originates in a study of OX40 agonist ivuxolimab in advanced cancers. The wider study: Of mixed ages from about 23 to 85 and averaging approximately 60 years, the group was roughly 85% male.

The method was immunoSEQ multiplex PCR; TCRdb's version includes in-frame clones alone and lacks a portion of them. Of about 67,000 clones in the sample, 80% to 90% are singletons; the top ten hold roughly 4.2%. Study-level results: The mean number of expanded clones was higher in CD8+ T cells than in CD4+. In a subset of nonresponders, normalized T-cell clonal expansion was also low. Dosing at 0.1 to 3.0 mg/kg was accompanied by clonal expansion of CD4+ and CD8+ blood T cells by week 6.

Germline CDR1 reads SGHRS; CDR2 reads YFSETQ. The CDR3 is 15 residues long. J lost 1 base, V lost 4 bases, and 3 bases had no gene match. This receptor was obtained from an adult with an advanced solid tumor such as melanoma, head and neck, liver or kidney cancer. Material: CD4+ or CD8+ T cells sorted from blood, obtained in a trial of the OX40 agonist ivuxolimab. The chain employs TRBV5-1 and TRBJ2-2, with 8 bases matching TRBD1. CDR3 residues: CASSRGQGNTGELFF. In DNA, the CDR3 is TGCGCCAGCAGCCGAGGACAGGGGAACACCGGGGAGCTGTTTTTT.